The clone carrying this T cell receptor (beta chain) occurred once. V gave up 2 bases and J gave up 7 bases; unmatched junction bases: 12. This CDR3 has 16 amino acids. Germline-derived CDR1 and CDR2 are SGHTA and FQGTGA. The sample comes from a study of OX40 agonist ivuxolimab in advanced cancers. Sequencing was performed with immunoSEQ multiplex PCR; in TCRdb, only in-frame clones are kept and a portion is missing. Of 120,000 or so clones listed, around 93% are singletons. Sample: CD4+ or CD8+ T cells sorted from blood, taken in a trial of the OX40 agonist ivuxolimab. This receptor was identified in an adult with an advanced solid tumor such as melanoma, head and neck, liver or kidney cancer. J is TRBJ2-7 and V is TRBV7-3; TRBD2 aligns across 9 bases. CDR3: CASSLGPGTSTGEQYF. CDR3 DNA sequence: TGTGCCAGCAGCTTAGGACCCGGGACTAGCACGGGGGAGCAGTACTTC. Full variable domain (rest looked up from reference TRBV7-3 and TRBJ2-7): GAGVSQTPSNKVTEKGKYVELRCDPISGHTALYWYRQSLGQGPEFLIYFQGTGAADDSGLPNDRFFAVRPEGSVSTLKIQRTERGDSAVYLCASSLGPGTSTGEQYFGPGTRLTVT.